The 22 T cell receptor beta chains below come from one sample, sequenced in a study of T-cell reconstitution after alpha-beta-depleted transplantation in children. Unique molecular identifiers featured in how the TCRbeta library was prepared. Each CDR3 protein gets one entry after TCRdb re-called the PCR reads with MiXCR. The sample consists of almost 600,000 distinct CDR3 sequences, around 27% of them appearing once. The material sequenced was PBMCs, taken before TCRalphabeta/CD19-depleted stem cell transplant. The origin of the receptors is a boy less than two years old with Wiskott-Aldrich syndrome, due to receive a stem cell transplant.

This clonotype appeared a few times. The chain couples TRBV20-1 to TRBJ1-5, with unresolved D. The V end was cut by 0 bases, the J end by 2 bases, with 8 bases between. The CDR3 length is 14 residues. The germline gives CDR1 DFQATT, CDR2 SNEGSKA (reference sequence). The CDR3 DNA reads as TGCAGTGCTAGAGAAGGAGAAGGCAATCAGCCCCAGCATTTT. Translating it yields CSAREGEGNQPQHF.

The chain combines TRBV5-5 with TRBJ2-1, with D possibly being TRBD1 or TRBD2 (7 bases each). The V gene's germline CDR1 is SGHKS and CDR2 YYEKEE (reference sequence). The germline V and J ends were trimmed by 0 bases and 3 bases, with 16 bases remaining between them. The CDR3 is made up of 17 amino acids. CDR3 residues: CASSLVMGRGGYNEQFF. CDR3 in DNA: TGTGCCAGCAGCTTGGTTATGGGCAGGGGGGGCTACAATGAGCAGTTCTTC. Complete variable domain (other parts from reference TRBV5-5 and TRBJ2-1): DAGVTQSPTHLIKTRGQQVTLRCSPISGHKSVSWYQQVLGQGPQFIFQYYEKEERGRGNFPDRFSARQFPNYSSELNVNALLLGDSALYLCASSLVMGRGGYNEQFFGPGTRLTVL.

The V and J genes are TRBV7-9 and TRBJ1-4; D ambiguous. This CDR3 spans 15 amino acids. Germline CDR1 and CDR2: SEHNR and FQNEAQ (reference sequence). V shed 2 bases and J shed 0 bases, with 7 bases lying between them. The CDR3 DNA is TGTGCCAGCAGCTTACGCGAGACAACTAATGAAAAACTGTTTTTT. Its translation is CASSLRETTNEKLFF. The full variable domain, rest sourced from reference TRBV7-9 and TRBJ1-4, is DTGVSQNPRHKITKRGQNVTFRCDPISEHNRLYWYRQTLGQGPEFLTYFQNEAQLEKSRLLSDRFSAERPKGSFSTLEIQRTEQGDSAMYLCASSLRETTNEKLFFGSGTQLSVL.

This clonotype has a handful of counts. This chain connects TRBV3-1 to TRBJ2-3, with 11 bases lining up with TRBD2. V lost 3 bases, J lost 8 bases, and 4 bases stayed unmatched. The CDR3 spans 14 residues. Germline V gene sequence: CDR1 LGHDT, CDR2 YNNKEL (reference sequence). CDR3 coding DNA: TGTGCCAGCAGCCAGGGGACTAGCGGAGGTACGCAGTATTTT. This sequence encodes CASSQGTSGGTQYF.

V is TRBV10-3 and J is TRBJ2-7; 9 nucleotides agree with TRBD2. The CDR3 totals 12 residues. Germline V gene lookup returns CDR1 ENHRY and CDR2 SYGVKD. The J segment lost 3 bases and the V segment lost 9 bases, leaving 3 bases of the junction unmatched. The CDR3, as DNA: TGTGCCATGGGACTAGCTGACTACGAGCAGTACTTC. Translation: CAMGLADYEQYF.

The chain is built from TRBV12-3 or TRBV12-4 and TRBJ1-6, with 9 positions matching TRBD1. V shed 6 bases, J shed 7 bases, and the junction held 7 bases outside the gene matches. CDR3 size: 15 residues. DNA of the CDR3: TGTGCCAGCAGGGGGACAGGGATCAGGAATTCACCCCTCCACTTT. This sequence encodes CASRGTGIRNSPLHF.

The sample holds a few counts of this clonotype. The V and J genes are TRBV27 and TRBJ1-4; TRBD1 aligns across 7 bases. This CDR3 spans 15 amino acids. V dropped 3 bases and J dropped 3; count of bases not matched to a gene: 4. Germline V gives CDR1 MNHEY, CDR2 SMNVEV (reference sequence). CDR3: CASSFFGTANEKLFF. The CDR3 bases are TGTGCCAGCAGTTTTTTTGGGACAGCTAATGAAAAACTGTTTTTT.

This sequence joins TRBV4-1 and TRBJ2-7, with a tentative D call TRBD2 (6 bases). V shed 4 bases and J shed 1 base, with 14 bases lying between them. CDR1 is MGHRA and CDR2 is YSYEKL in the germline V gene. The CDR3 consists of 15 residues. The CDR3 loop reads CASSRGTATSYEQYF. In DNA, the CDR3 is TGCGCCAGCAGCCGAGGGACTGCTACATCCTACGAGCAGTACTTC.

The table lists this clonotype with a few counts. V is TRBV7-9 and J is TRBJ1-5; 8 bases line up with TRBD1. There are 14 residues in the CDR3. V was clipped by 5 bases and J by 4 bases; unmatched bases: 4. CDR1 and CDR2 (germline): SEHNR, FQNEAQ (reference sequence). CDR3 in amino acids: CASSPGQANQPQHF. The CDR3 DNA reads as TGTGCCAGCAGCCCGGGACAGGCTAATCAGCCCCAGCATTTT. The full variable domain, with the rest looked up from reference TRBV7-9 and TRBJ1-5, is DTGVSQNPRHKITKRGQNVTFRCDPISEHNRLYWYRQTLGQGPEFLTYFQNEAQLEKSRLLSDRFSAERPKGSFSTLEIQRTEQGDSAMYLCASSPGQANQPQHFGDGTRLSIL.

This clonotype was detected once. The rearrangement links TRBV5-1 to TRBJ1-1; the D gene is possibly TRBD1 (6 bases). CDR1 and CDR2 from the germline V gene are SGHRS and YFSETQ. The CDR3 extends over 14 amino acids. The ends were cut back, 2 bases at V and 5 bases at J, with 13 bases in the middle. The chain's CDR3 is CASSFGGSKTEAFF. The CDR3 region has the DNA TGCGCCAGCAGCTTCGGGGGCAGTAAAACTGAAGCTTTCTTT. The variable domain in full, completed from reference TRBV5-1 and TRBJ1-1, reads KAGVTQTPRYLIKTRGQQVTLSCSPISGHRSVSWYQQTPGQGLQFLFEYFSETQRNKGNFPGRFSGRQFSNSRSEMNVSTLELGDSALYLCASSFGGSKTEAFFGQGTRLTVV.

This clonotype was found a few times. The rearrangement links TRBV27 to TRBJ2-2; unclear D gene. The CDR3 totals 12 residues. V was shortened by 5 bases and J by 6 bases, with 7 bases between the two germline ends. The V gene's germline CDR1 is MNHEY and CDR2 SMNVEV (reference sequence). In DNA, the CDR3 is TGTGCCAGCAGTAGGGTTCCCGGGGAGCTGTTTTTT. Translated: CASSRVPGELFF.

This chain uses TRBV27 with TRBJ2-7; 7 positions match TRBD2. Germline-derived CDR1 and CDR2 are MNHEY and SMNVEV (reference sequence). The CDR3 spans 12 residues. V gave up 3 bases and J gave up 7 bases; unmatched junction bases: 3. CDR3 loop: CASSFSGGEQYF. CDR3 sequence (DNA): TGTGCCAGCAGTTTTTCGGGGGGTGAGCAGTACTTC.

This clonotype was seen only a few times. The gene calls are TRBV5-1 and TRBJ2-7, with 8 bases aligning to TRBD2. The CDR3 length is 16 residues. The trim removed 4 bases at V and 6 bases at J, leaving 15 bases unmatched. The V gene's germline CDR1 is SGHRS and CDR2 YFSETQ. CDR3 loop: CASSPQASGSTSEQYF. The DNA for the CDR3 is TGCGCCAGCAGCCCCCAGGCGAGCGGGAGTACCAGCGAGCAGTACTTC.

The chain employs TRBV27 and TRBJ2-3, with 8 positions matching TRBD2. The J segment lost 3 bases and the V segment lost 6 bases, leaving 8 bases of the junction unmatched. Germline V gene data show CDR1 as MNHEY and CDR2 as SMNVEV (reference sequence). The CDR3 consists of 15 residues. In DNA, the CDR3 is TGTGCCAGCAGGCAAGCGGGGGTGAGGACAGATACGCAGTATTTT. This sequence encodes CASRQAGVRTDTQYF.

This clonotype was recorded a few times. V usage is TRBV12-3 or TRBV12-4 and J usage is TRBJ2-2; D might be TRBD1 or TRBD2, each matching 5 bases. V was clipped by 3 bases and J by 0 bases, with 14 bases between them. The CDR3 spans 17 residues. CDR3 nucleotides: TGTGCCAGCAGTTTGCCAATCGGGACGGCGAACACCGGGGAGCTGTTTTTT. Translating it yields CASSLPIGTANTGELFF.

The chain couples TRBV27 to TRBJ2-7; the D gene is possibly TRBD2 (5 bases). Germline assignment: CDR1 MNHEY and CDR2 SMNVEV (reference sequence). The CDR3 has 15 amino acids. Trimming took off 2 bases at V and 4 bases at J, with 15 bases between the two ends. The CDR3 DNA reads as TGTGCCAGCAGTTTAGAGGGCATTAGCGTGTACGAGCAGTACTTC. This sequence encodes CASSLEGISVYEQYF.

Only a few counts were recorded for this clonotype. A junction boundary mismatches the germline segment, possibly from a read error. The rearrangement joins TRBV29-1 to TRBJ2-7, with TRBD1 matching over 8 bases. From germline, CDR1 is SQVTM and CDR2 ANQGSEA. The CDR3 is 12 amino acids. This CDR3 is CSVQGAGYEQHF. CDR3 coding DNA: TGCAGCGTGCAGGGGGCAGGCTACGAGCAGCACTTC.

This clonotype was found a few times. In DNA form, the CDR3 reads TGTGCCAGCAGCTGGGGCCTTGTACGGGCCAATGAGCAGTTCTTC. It codes for CASSWGLVRANEQFF. The chain uses TRBV5-5 and TRBJ2-1; the D gene is possibly TRBD1 (5 bases). The CDR3 contains 15 residues. Per the germline V gene, CDR1 is SGHKS and CDR2 is YYEKEE (reference sequence). The germline V and J ends were trimmed by 3 bases and 6 bases, with 16 bases remaining between them.

The chain links TRBV12-3 or TRBV12-4 to TRBJ2-2; 7 positions match TRBD2. V was pared by 5 bases and J by 2 bases, with 2 bases of the junction left unmatched. This CDR3 is built from 14 residues. The CDR3 loop is CASSTSVNTGELFF. CDR3 DNA: TGTGCCAGCAGTACTAGCGTCAACACCGGGGAGCTGTTTTTT.

The chain is built from TRBV5-1 and TRBJ2-1, with 7 bases lining up with TRBD2. CDR3 length equals 17 residues. V was clipped by 4 bases and J by 0 bases; unmatched bases: 10. CDR1 and CDR2 from the germline V gene are SGHRS and YFSETQ. This chain's CDR3 is CASSPKLARSSYNEQFF. The CDR3 nucleotides read TGCGCCAGCAGCCCCAAACTAGCGAGAAGCTCCTACAATGAGCAGTTCTTC.

In its sample, this clonotype was seen a few times. This chain links TRBV11-3 with TRBJ2-7; D may be TRBD1 or TRBD2 (5 bases each). The germline gives CDR1 SGHNT, CDR2 YENEEA. Trimming left V 5 bases short and J 6 bases short, with 11 bases between. This CDR3 has 12 amino acids. CDR3 in DNA: TGTGCCAGCAGCCCTGGGACCGGCGAGCAGTACTTC. Residues: CASSPGTGEQYF.

This clonotype was counted a few times. J is TRBJ2-5 and V is TRBV10-3; perhaps TRBD2 as D (6 bases). Trimming stripped 6 bases from V and 5 bases from J, with 13 bases between. The CDR3 runs to 13 residues. Germline V gene lookup returns CDR1 ENHRY and CDR2 SYGVKD. DNA of the CDR3: TGTGCCATCAGGGTAGGCCGGGGGGAGACCCAGTACTTC. It specifies CAIRVGRGETQYF.